The clone carrying this T cell receptor beta chain was seen ten or more times. This CDR3 spans 15 amino acids. V was cut by 0 bases and J by 3 bases, with 13 bases left in between. Per germline, CDR1 SGHRS and CDR2 YFSETQ. A library of TCRbeta sequences, prepared with unique molecular identifiers, was generated. MiXCR, run by TCRdb on the PCR reads, gives a single entry per CDR3 protein. The sample lists some 200,000 distinct CDR3 sequences; less than 8% were seen once. The data originate from a study of T-cell reconstitution after alpha-beta-depleted transplantation in children. The clonotype comes from a human donor who donated a stem cell graft to a child with Wiskott-Aldrich syndrome. This sequence joins TRBV5-1 and TRBJ2-7; D could derive from TRBD1 or TRBD2 (5 bases each). The sequences come from PBMCs from the stem cell graft donor, collected from the stem cell graft. In DNA, the CDR3 is TGCGCCAGCAGCTTGGATCGGGACGCGTACTACGAGCAGTACTTC. Translated, it gives CASSLDRDAYYEQYF.